This T cell receptor (beta chain) derives from a study of cytomegalovirus exposure and HLA in healthy donors. The PCR ran on 60 Vbeta and 13 Jbeta primers. Libraries were prepared by immunoSEQ multiplex PCR; TCRdb keeps only in-frame clonotypes and omits some of them. The sample contains 150,000 to 200,000 clones, 75% of which appear only once. Study-wide results and limits: The classifier was said to identify cytomegalovirus status with high specificity and sensitivity.

To note about this clone: What it recognizes is unknown.

The origin of this receptor is a man younger than 30 in good health and CMV-seropositive. The sample taken for sequencing was PBMCs.

The CDR3 sequence is CASMETGATYEQYF. DNA of the CDR3: TGTGCCAGTATGGAAACAGGGGCCACCTACGAGCAGTACTTC. This chain joins TRBV19 and TRBJ2-5, with 7 nucleotides matching TRBD1. The J call may be wrong; the DNA end is better matched by TRBJ2-7. The CDR3 extends over 14 amino acids. Germline CDR1 LNHDA, CDR2 SQIVND (reference sequence).